This TCR beta chain was recorded in a study of cytomegalovirus exposure and HLA in healthy donors. Primers for the PCR totalled 60 Vbeta and 13 Jbeta. Data came from immunoSEQ multiplex PCR; TCRdb stores just in-frame clones and leaves some out. The sample includes 200,000 to 250,000 clones, 85% of them seen just once. Findings and caveats of the study: Rarity marked most TCR sequences, yet some public TCRs occurred in many donors. Cytomegalovirus association was assigned to about 150 TCR beta chains. A link between a missense DCLRE1C variant and TCR beta V- and J-gene trimming emerged from a later analysis. Later, an analysis found that common viral pathogens appeared to be linked with several of the most significant clusters.

Germline values: CDR1 LNHDA, CDR2 SQIVND (reference sequence). CDR3 size: 16 residues. After removal of 5 bases from V and 1 base from J, the junction contained 10 bases not matched to a gene. This clone turned up a few times. Its specificity is not known. The sample contains more than one DNA sequence encoding this CDR3. The V call is TRBV19, the J call TRBJ1-1, with 7 bases fitting TRBD1. Material for sequencing was PBMCs. The receptor was isolated from a human donor in good health. CDR3 DNA: TGTGCCAGTAGTGCCCAGCATAACAGGGGGAACACTGAAGCTTTCTTT. Amino acid sequence: CASSAQHNRGNTEAFF.